This T cell receptor beta chain was observed in a study of cytomegalovirus exposure and HLA in healthy donors (TCRdb year 2017). With respect to the entire study: An earlier analysis of roughly 610 of the donors reported approximately 260 Gb of sequence data and approximately 120 million unique TCR beta sequences obtained from about 170 million T cells. The study profiled the T cell repertoires of under 700 subjects by immunosequencing and related them to cytomegalovirus serostatus. The number of donors typed differed by locus, with roughly 629-640 for A, B, C, DRB1 and DQB1, more than 500 for DQA1, under 610 for DPA1, and some 440 for DPB1. Every discovery cohort repertoire had been produced on one sequencing platform. In an earlier analysis of a few hundred of the donors, high-throughput TCR beta sequencing was used to judge whether each TCR beta V gene segment behaved as functional or pseudogenic. Across 300 to 400 genotyped donors of the cohort, an average of roughly 230,000 unique TCR beta nucleotide sequences per donor were sequenced, and 15% to 20% of those sequences were non-productive. HLA typing included class I and class II loci at four-digit resolution. The genetic ancestry cluster associated with self-reported Caucasian donors included 81% of the 398 genotyped donors. The study combined high-throughput TCR immunosequencing, statistical association of individual TCRs with disease status, and machine learning to predict cytomegalovirus infection status. In a later genetic analysis, genome-wide SNP genotypes for about 55% of the roughly 700 donors were used, and that subset was treated as a discovery cohort. About 320 gigabases of sequencing data and roughly 90 million unique TCR sequences were included in an early release covering about 620 HLA-typed donors. To study patterns of TCR occurrence, a later analysis re-analyzed previously published TCR beta repertoires from 666 donors and added high-resolution HLA genotyping. Rather than drawing on any new phenotypic data, the later analysis identified candidate immune exposures from TCR beta sequences and the way those sequences occurred across donors. Donor age, sex, ethnicity and CMV serostatus were compiled alongside the repertoire data. The aim of the study was to test whether cataloging public T cell receptors could identify signatures of past pathogen exposure. Roughly 5 DR-DQ haplotypes were handled as single units for association and clustering because linkage in the cohort was strong. Besides the first cohort of around 700 subjects, a separate validation cohort made up of 120 different subjects was used.

The receptor library was made with the immunoSEQ multiplex PCR assay. For the multiplex PCR, a mixture combining 60 forward primers for TCR Vbeta segments and 13 reverse primers for TCR Jbeta segments was used. A multiplex PCR assay on genomic DNA amplified the CDR3 region of rearranged TCR beta genes. On the Illumina HiSeq System, the amplified TCR beta libraries were sequenced as 87-base-pair reads. The original methods were these. Across the 700 or so repertoires, a later analysis counted 80 million or so unique TCR beta chains, about 10 million of which were shared by at least two donors. Raw reads were error-corrected and collapsed into unique sequences with a nearest-neighbor algorithm that merged closely related sequences to remove PCR and sequencing errors. Alignment of CDR3 sequences to IMGT reference sequences was used to assign V, D and J gene segments. For a sequence to be retained, a match of at least six nucleotides to both a V gene segment and a J gene segment was required. A rearrangement counted as productive if the CDR3 had no stop codons and remained in frame with V and J, and every other rearrangement counted as non-productive. Following IMGT convention, CDR3 was defined as the stretch from the second conserved V-encoded cysteine up to the conserved J-encoded phenylalanine. The earlier analysis of some 540 of the donors excluded any sequence lacking an unambiguous match to a single V gene segment. In an earlier analysis of 587 of the donors, V segments were called functional above 56.7% productive rearrangements and were called segregating when the between-donor standard deviation exceeded 5%. A statistical classification framework was built for diagnosing cytomegalovirus status from the catalog of TCR beta chain sequences. A later analysis assigned V and J genes by comparing TCR nucleotide sequences with IMGT/GENE-DB human TR gene sequences. In a later analysis, CDR3 sequences and most-parsimonious VDJ recombination scenarios were assigned using the TCRdist pipeline. In a later analysis, each TCR beta chain was defined by its CDR3 amino acid sequence together with its V-gene family, and reads lacking a unique V-gene family were excluded. To address suspected cross-contamination and a sequencing artifact, a later analysis removed around 590 highly shared, low-generation-probability nucleotide sequences. For each public chain, a later analysis derived a clonal expansion index from normalized ranks of inferred template counts within each repertoire. A later analysis computed generation probabilities with a VDJ recombination model fitted to out-of-frame rearrangements, and checked the results against IGoR. Hypergeometric tests were used in a later analysis to score TCR-TCR, TCR-HLA and TCR-CMV co-occurrence, with a repertoire-size bias correction applied to the TCR pairs. In a later analysis, false discovery rates were estimated by permuting HLA or CMV assignments 20 times. In a later analysis, co-occurring TCRs were grouped with DBSCAN, and TCRdist sequence similarity was added when clustering was performed within HLA-allele-positive subsets. Repertoires with fewer than 30,000 or more than 120,000 public chains, plus five repertoires with anomalous nucleotide sharing, were excluded from co-occurrence clustering. TCRdb limited this immuneACCESS table to in-frame rearrangements with V and J called. A share of clones is missing; checked studies link under half to unresolved V genes, and the rest is unexplained. D and trimming were read from the DNA, whereas the V and J calls and clone size are those reported in that table. Present in this sample are around 130,000 clones, approximately 82% of which were seen just once. The top ten hold about 2.9% of the sample.

The cohort consisted of approximately 690 healthy bone marrow donors. All cohort members were sampled while nominally healthy, although unrecorded immune exposures were likely present. The donor was CMV seronegative and belonged to the group of several hundred seronegative cohort members. Every donor gave a peripheral blood sample, and the peripheral blood mononuclear cells from that sample were used for TCR beta sequencing. Genomic DNA extraction from the blood cell samples was performed with the Qiagen DNeasy Blood Extraction Kit. Concerning this clone: Which antigen it targets is not known. The sample holds no much larger clone one base away, and base qualities are not on file.

What the research found in general, with its limitations: In vitro tests confirmed that a few of the cytomegalovirus-associated TCR beta chains recognize cytomegalovirus antigens. In a later analysis, HLA-associated TCR beta chains were found to be more clonally expanded and to have lower generation probabilities than equally common non-associated chains. An earlier analysis of approximately 530 of the donors showed that most TCR beta V segments appeared in productive rearrangements either about 87% or about 30% of the time, which broadly matched IMGT annotations. In a later analysis, 16,951 TCR beta sequences were associated with specific HLA alleles at a false discovery rate of 0.05. Because HLA typing was missing for some donors at each locus, association tests included only the typed subset. While some public TCRs were present in many individuals, most TCR sequences turned up only very rarely across donors. In both the original and validation cohorts, the classifier was reported to diagnose cytomegalovirus status with high specificity and sensitivity. According to a later analysis, parvovirus B19, influenza, CMV and Epstein-Barr virus appeared linked to several top co-occurrence clusters. When HLA alleles, especially DR and DQ, strongly co-occurred, TCR associations were difficult to assign to individual alleles. This cohort had only TCR beta chains sequenced, and the lack of alpha or paired-chain data limited which features could be detected. Sequencing depth was assumed to be roughly uniform across donors in the presence/absence analyses, though that assumption may not hold. A further reported finding was that TCR beta sequences accurately predicted the HLA-A and HLA-B alleles for most subjects in the first cohort. Because counts were too low, around 18 rarely observed V segments, including chromosome 9 orphons, were left out of the earlier analysis of approximately 500 of the donors. Linkage disequilibrium might explain the correlated functional status among segregating V segments, but an unknown experimental factor could not be ruled out. It was suggested by the authors that the approach could potentially be generalized to other disease states and immunological phenotypes. For the cohort, immune exposure information was limited to CMV serostatus. A later analysis found that most CMV-associated TCR beta chains appeared HLA-restricted, with HLA associations seemingly driven largely by CMV exposure. A later analysis found that TCR association rates varied across HLA loci, with DRB1 alleles showing the most associated TCRs and HLA-C alleles the fewest. Because the 87-base-pair reads could not distinguish some IMGT-functional V segments, including TRBV6-2 and TRBV6-3, those segments were excluded. Compared with the approximately 670-donor mean, donors in an Asian-associated ancestry cluster had fewer N-insertions in productive TCRs, according to a later genetic analysis. V-gene and J-gene trimming of TCR beta chains was associated with a missense DCLRE1C variant in a later genetic analysis, and the association was replicated in an independent cohort. A total of 164 TCR beta chains were listed by the study as associated with cytomegalovirus. A cluster of highly shared sequence variants was judged likely to represent a technical artifact of the sequencing pipeline.

Counted from cysteine to phenylalanine, this CDR3 has 14 amino acids. CDR3 DNA is the only sequence kept; it has 42 bases, read in frame from the first base. The germline V gene (reference sequence) supplies CDR1 MNHEY and CDR2 SMNVEV. Trimming removed 6 bases from V and 5 bases from J, leaving 16 bases between the germline ends. This chain joins TRBV27 to TRBJ1-2; the best D guess is TRBD1, with 5 bases matching. This TCR was sampled from a boy aged 2 to 10 in good health and CMV-seronegative. Sequenced input: PBMCs. The nucleotides are TGTGCCAGCAGAACAGACAGTTCTGATTATGGCTACACCTTC. Translated, this gives CASRTDSSDYGYTF.